This T cell receptor beta chain was sequenced during a study of neurological immune-mediated disorders. From the 5' RACE reads, TCRdb called clonotypes with MiXCR, one entry per CDR3 protein. The sample lists about 50,000 distinct CDR3 sequences; around 3.3% were seen once. This clonotype appeared many times. Unsorted libraries used 2 million PBMCs kept at -80 degrees C. This CDR3 region has 17 residues. V was pared by 1 base and J by 0 bases, with 9 bases of the junction left unmatched. The germline V gene encodes CDR1 SGHRS and CDR2 YFSETQ. The source is a woman aged 50 to 60 with multiple sclerosis. Sequencing was performed on PBMCs. The chain has TRBV5-1 and TRBJ2-5; 7 nucleotides agree with TRBD1. This CDR3 reads CASSLWPPGQDQETQYF. The CDR3 nucleotides are TGCGCCAGCAGCTTGTGGCCCCCCGGACAGGACCAAGAGACCCAGTACTTC.